The 20 T cell receptor beta chains given below trace back to one sample, sequenced in a study of CD8 T cells in ankylosing spondylitis. Their target antigens are unknown. Whole-study findings and limits: A TCR beta motif of under 10 highly homologous variants seemed to mark ankylosing spondylitis blood.

TCRdb reprocessed the 5' RACE reads via MiXCR and lists one record per CDR3 protein. Among over 700,000 distinct CDR3 sequences listed, roughly 20% were seen once. The sequenced sample consisted of blood, either unsorted or a sorted T cell fraction (not recorded which). Receptor source: a male donor with ankylosing spondylitis.

This chain links TRBV5-1 with TRBJ2-1; D is perhaps TRBD1 (6 bases). In germline, CDR1 is SGHRS, CDR2 YFSETQ. This CDR3 is 16 amino acids long. The V end lost 1 base, the J end lost 5 bases, and 16 bases lay between the germline ends. The CDR3 nucleotides are TGCGCCAGCAGCTTGTGGCCGCTGCAGGGGAACAATGAGCAGTTCTTC. This encodes CASSLWPLQGNNEQFF. Looking up the rest from reference TRBV5-1 and TRBJ2-1 gives the full variable domain: KAGVTQTPRYLIKTRGQQVTLSCSPISGHRSVSWYQQTPGQGLQFLFEYFSETQRNKGNFPGRFSGRQFSNSRSEMNVSTLELGDSALYLCASSLWPLQGNNEQFFGPGTRLTVL.

The chain recombines TRBV7-3 with TRBJ1-5, with no clear D. V lost 0 bases, J lost 1 base, and 13 bases lay in between. Germline V gene data show CDR1 as SGHTA and CDR2 as FQGTGA. The CDR3 contains 17 residues. The CDR3 DNA reads TGTGCCAGCAGCTTAACGAGTGGCAGGACCAGCAATCAGCCCCAGCATTTT. This encodes CASSLTSGRTSNQPQHF.

This sequence joins TRBV20-1 and TRBJ2-7; 12 nucleotides line up with TRBD2. The trim removed 1 base at V and 7 bases at J, leaving 8 bases unmatched. CDR1 DFQATT and CDR2 SNEGSKA come from the germline V gene (reference sequence). CDR3 size: 15 residues. DNA of the CDR3: TGCAGTGCTAGAGTTCCTAGCGGGGGGGCCAGGGAGCAGTACTTC. Protein product: CSARVPSGGAREQYF.

This clonotype appeared a single time. The rearrangement links TRBV13 to TRBJ2-1; unclear D gene. This CDR3 comprises 13 residues. Germline V gene lookup returns CDR1 PRHDT and CDR2 FYEKMQ (reference sequence). Trimming pared 5 bases from V and 6 bases from J, leaving 11 bases between. DNA of the CDR3: TGTGCCAGCAGCCAAGGATTCCCCAATGAGCAGTTCTTC. Encoded protein: CASSQGFPNEQFF.

This clonotype has just a few counts. Mismatch with germline at one junction end may stem from a read error. This chain joins TRBV27 and TRBJ2-7; unclear D gene. The CDR3 loop spans 14 amino acids. Germline CDR1 and CDR2: MNHEY and SMNVEV (reference sequence). CDR3 protein: CASSLYPKAYEQYF. Written as DNA, the CDR3 is TGTGCCAGCAGCTTATACCCCAAGGCCTACGAGCAGTACTTC.

The chain joins TRBV20-1 to TRBJ2-7; 9 bases are a match to TRBD2. Trimming removed 6 bases from V and 3 bases from J; junction bases left unmatched: 9. Germline V lookup: CDR1 DFQATT, CDR2 SNEGSKA (reference sequence). There are 14 residues in the CDR3. The CDR3: CSARLAETVYEQYF. CDR3 DNA sequence: TGCAGTGCAAGACTAGCGGAGACGGTCTACGAGCAGTACTTC.

In this sample, this clonotype turned up a few times. The CDR3 sequence is CASCPGTEPGNEQFF. CDR3 bases: TGCGCCAGCTGCCCAGGGACTGAACCGGGCAATGAGCAGTTCTTC. This chain uses TRBV5-1 with TRBJ2-1; tentative D call: TRBD2 (6 bases). The CDR3 is 15 residues long. V was shortened by 7 bases and J by 6 bases, with 20 bases between the two germline ends. CDR1 and CDR2 from the germline V gene are SGHRS and YFSETQ.

The chain combines TRBV29-1 with TRBJ2-7, with 10 bases aligning to TRBD2. Germline assignment: CDR1 SQVTM and CDR2 ANQGSEA. The CDR3 spans 15 residues. V shed 1 base, J shed 6 bases, and the junction held 9 bases outside the gene matches. The CDR3 sequence: CSVEGVPSGSPEQYF. The CDR3 region has the DNA TGCAGCGTTGAAGGAGTGCCTAGCGGGAGCCCCGAGCAGTACTTC.

This clonotype was counted at least ten times. This sequence joins TRBV29-1 and TRBJ2-5, with TRBD2 matching over 13 bases. Germline assignment: CDR1 SQVTM and CDR2 ANQGSEA. The V segment lost 4 bases and the J segment 2 bases; nucleotides outside the gene matches: 1. The CDR3 length is 14 residues. CDR3 DNA: TGCAGCGTTGGACTAGCGGGGGGACAAGAGACCCAGTACTTC. Residues: CSVGLAGGQETQYF.

This chain uses TRBV6-1 with TRBJ1-1; possible D gene TRBD1, 6 bases. CDR3 length: 17 residues. The ends were cut back, 6 bases at V and 3 bases at J, with 23 bases in the middle. CDR1 and CDR2 (germline): MNHNS, SASEGT. CDR3 nucleotides: TGTGCCAGCAGACCACAGGGATTGGGAGCGAAGGACACTGAAGCTTTCTTT. Protein: CASRPQGLGAKDTEAFF.

This clonotype was counted a few times. This chain connects TRBV25-1 to TRBJ2-1; D gene uncertain. V was cut by 8 bases and J by 0 bases, with 26 bases left in between. Germline V gene sequence: CDR1 MGHDK, CDR2 SYGVNS. The CDR3 sequence is 19 residues long. DNA of the CDR3: TGTGCCAGCCGAGGACCCCGAGGCAGCTCGAGTAGCTCCTACAATGAGCAGTTCTTC. Protein sequence: CASRGPRGSSSSSYNEQFF.

This clonotype turned up a few times. The genes are TRBV12-3 or TRBV12-4 and TRBJ1-2; the match to TRBD1 covers 9 bases. With V trimmed by 8 bases and J by 6 bases, 7 bases remained unmatched. The CDR3 is 13 amino acids. The CDR3 DNA follows: TGTGCCAGCGGACAGGGGCTCCGGGATGGCTACACCTTC. This sequence encodes CASGQGLRDGYTF.

The J gene is TRBJ1-1, the V gene TRBV29-1; tentatively, D is TRBD1 (6 bases). The CDR3 is made up of 10 amino acids. Germline CDR1 reads SQVTM; CDR2 reads ANQGSEA. The CDR3 protein is CTGGGTEAFF. In nucleotides, the CDR3 is TGCACCGGAGGGGGCACTGAAGCTTTCTTT.

In this sample, this clonotype turned up a few times. This rearrangement joins TRBV2 to TRBJ1-2; D unclear. V lost 4 bases and J 13 bases, leaving 19 bases between the germline ends. This CDR3 is 13 amino acids long. Germline V gene data show CDR1 as SNHLY and CDR2 as FYNNEI. The CDR3 bases are TGTGCCAGCAGTGGTGAGGGCAGTCACCTTCGCACCTTC. Translation: CASSGEGSHLRTF.

V is TRBV11-2 and J is TRBJ2-1, with TRBD2 matching over 13 bases. The CDR3 runs 20 residues. J was trimmed by 4 bases and V by 0 bases; bases with no gene match: 12. CDR1 SGHAT and CDR2 FQNNGV come from the germline V gene. CDR3 DNA: TGTGCCAGCAGCTTAGAACCACCGGGGACTAGCGGGGAAGTTTACAATGAGCAGTTCTTC. Its protein is CASSLEPPGTSGEVYNEQFF.

The rearrangement joins TRBV20-1 to TRBJ1-2; 9 bases agree with TRBD1. This CDR3 region has 12 residues. Trimming removed 6 bases from V and 3 bases from J; junction bases left unmatched: 2. Germline loops: CDR1 DFQATT, CDR2 SNEGSKA (reference sequence). CDR3: CSATGGYYGYTF. CDR3 DNA: TGCAGTGCCACAGGGGGCTACTATGGCTACACCTTC.

The table lists this clonotype with a few counts. V usage is TRBV7-2 and J usage is TRBJ2-1; 8 bases agree with TRBD2. Germline V gene sequence: CDR1 SGHTA, CDR2 FQGNSA. The CDR3 has 17 residues. J lost 9 bases, V lost 1 base, and 14 bases had no gene match. The CDR3 DNA reads TGTGCCAGCAGCTTAGTGCTAGCGGGCCATCCGGCGGGTGAGCAGTTCTTC. The encoded protein is CASSLVLAGHPAGEQFF. The entire variable domain, with the rest obtained from reference TRBV7-2 and TRBJ2-1, is as follows: GAGVSQSPSNKVTEKGKDVELRCDPISGHTALYWYRQSLGQGLEFLIYFQGNSAPDKSGLPSDRFSAERTGGSVSTLTIQRTQQEDSAVYLCASSLVLAGHPAGEQFFGPGTRLTVL.

The chain couples TRBV30 to TRBJ1-6; 9 bases match TRBD1. The germline V gene encodes CDR1 GTSNPN and CDR2 SVGIG (reference sequence). The length of the CDR3 is 14 residues. V shed 2 bases, J shed 11 bases, and the junction held 7 bases outside the gene matches. CDR3 in amino acids: CAWSRTGVVTPLHF. CDR3 bases: TGTGCCTGGAGTAGGACAGGGGTAGTGACACCCCTCCACTTT.

The chain links TRBV11-2 to TRBJ2-3; 9 bases line up with TRBD1. Germline assignment: CDR1 SGHAT and CDR2 FQNNGV. CDR3 length: 15 amino acids. Losses at the gene ends were 5 bases for V and 3 bases for J; bases not matched to a gene: 6. As DNA, the CDR3 is TGTGCCAGCAGCGCCCGGGACAGGGTAACAGATACGCAGTATTTT. Amino acid sequence: CASSARDRVTDTQYF. Full variable domain (missing parts from reference TRBV11-2 and TRBJ2-3): EAGVAQSPRYKIIEKRQSVAFWCNPISGHATLYWYQQILGQGPKLLIQFQNNGVVDDSQLPKDRFSAERLKGVDSTLKIQPAKLEDSAVYLCASSARDRVTDTQYFGPGTRLTVL.

In this sample, this clonotype turned up many times. V is TRBV12-3 or TRBV12-4 and J is TRBJ1-2; D unclear. V was trimmed by 1 base and J by 3 bases, leaving 9 bases between them. This CDR3 spans 14 amino acids. The CDR3 loop reads CASSLVGSDYGYTF. CDR3 DNA sequence: TGTGCCAGCAGTTTAGTCGGCAGCGACTATGGCTACACCTTC.